One sample yielded the 18 T cell receptor beta chains listed below, sequenced in a study of T cell responses to AZD1222 COVID-19 vaccine (dated by TCRdb to about 2021). Sample time point, as interpreted from the label and publication: baseline before first vaccination. The library was built by means of the immunoSEQ multiplex PCR assay. The source is immuneACCESS, and TCRdb retained only in-frame sequences with V and J called. Part of the clones is not carried over; for the studies checked, unresolved V genes explain less than half of this, and the remainder is unexplained. The sample has over 150,000 clones on record, less than 95% of them singletons. The top ten constitute around 3% of the sample. Sequenced material: peripheral blood, taken on day 0 of AZD1222 vaccination. These receptor sequences come from an adult in good health.

V usage is TRBV7-8 and J usage is TRBJ2-7; 8 nucleotides agree with TRBD1. V was clipped by 5 bases and J by 1 base; unmatched bases: 10. The CDR3 totals 16 residues. Germline CDR1 reads SGHVS; CDR2 reads FQNEAQ. CDR3 nucleotide sequence: TGTGCCAGCAGCCCCATTGGGCAGGGGGCTTCCTACGAGCAGTACTTC. Its translation is CASSPIGQGASYEQYF.

The chain combines TRBV4-3 with TRBJ2-3; 9 bases are shared with TRBD1. Trimming removed 0 bases from V and 2 bases from J; junction bases left unmatched: 3. The germline V gene encodes CDR1 LGHNA and CDR2 YSLEER. The CDR3 runs to 16 residues. CDR3 sequence (DNA): TGCGCCAGCAGCCAAGAGGACAGGGGCTCCACAGATACGCAGTATTTT. It codes for CASSQEDRGSTDTQYF.

This clone occurred once. The rearrangement uses TRBV6-5 and TRBJ2-7; D is undetermined. The CDR3 spans 14 residues. Trimming stripped 2 bases from V and 3 bases from J, with 11 bases between. Germline assignment: CDR1 MNHEY and CDR2 SVGAGI. CDR3 coding DNA: TGTGCCAGCAGTTACGGGCAGCCTCTCTACGAGCAGTACTTC. This gives the protein CASSYGQPLYEQYF.

The chain joins TRBV7-2 to TRBJ2-3, with D tentatively TRBD1 or TRBD2 (7 bases each). Germline V gives CDR1 SGHTA, CDR2 FQGNSA. V shed 6 bases and J shed 2 bases, with 18 bases lying between them. This CDR3 has 16 residues. For the CDR3, the DNA is TGTGCCAGCAGATCCATCAGGGGGGGGATCACAGATACGCAGTATTTT. It is translated as CASRSIRGGITDTQYF. The whole variable domain, remainder taken from reference TRBV7-2 and TRBJ2-3, is GAGVSQSPSNKVTEKGKDVELRCDPISGHTALYWYRQSLGQGLEFLIYFQGNSAPDKSGLPSDRFSAERTGGSVSTLTIQRTQQEDSAVYLCASRSIRGGITDTQYFGPGTRLTVL.

The chain carries TRBV19 and TRBJ1-6; no firm D call. The germline CDR1 and CDR2 sequences are LNHDA and SQIVND (reference sequence). Between the trimmed V and J ends, which lost 0 bases and 6 bases, there was a span of 6 bases. The CDR3 covers 14 residues. The CDR3 sequence: CASSIDRGNSPLHF. CDR3 DNA sequence: TGTGCCAGTAGTATAGATCGTGGTAATTCACCCCTCCACTTT.

The genes are TRBV9 and TRBJ1-3; tentatively, D is TRBD1 (5 bases). The germline V gene encodes CDR1 SGDLS and CDR2 YYNGEE. V was clipped by 4 bases and J by 0 bases, with 14 bases between them. The CDR3 consists of 16 residues. The CDR3 region has the DNA TGTGCCAGCAGCACCCCACAGGATGTCTCTGGAAACACCATATATTTT. Amino acids: CASSTPQDVSGNTIYF.

The V and J genes are TRBV9 and TRBJ2-2; D gene unclear. The CDR3 totals 16 residues. The germline CDR1 and CDR2 sequences are SGDLS and YYNGEE. Trimming cost V 0 bases and J 5 bases, with 14 bases left between them. In DNA, the CDR3 is TGTGCCAGCAGCGTAGCTGCCATCCAAGGTACCGGGGAGCTGTTTTTT. Protein: CASSVAAIQGTGELFF. The entire variable domain, with the rest obtained from reference TRBV9 and TRBJ2-2, is as follows: DSGVTQTPKHLITATGQRVTLRCSPRSGDLSVYWYQQSLDQGLQFLIQYYNGEERAKGNILERFSAQQFPDLHSELNLSSLELGDSALYFCASSVAAIQGTGELFFGEGSRLTVL.

This clone occurred a few times. This sequence joins TRBV12-3 or TRBV12-4 and TRBJ1-2; perhaps TRBD1 as D (5 bases). The V end was cut by 1 base, the J end by 9 bases, with 6 bases between. This CDR3 is built from 11 residues. The CDR3 coding sequence is TGTGCCAGCAGTTTAGGGACACGCTACACCTTC. Encoded protein: CASSLGTRYTF.

The chain couples TRBV10-3 to TRBJ2-3, with a weak D call TRBD2 (5 bases). The CDR3 spans 12 residues. Germline V gene sequence: CDR1 ENHRY, CDR2 SYGVKD. The ends were cut back, 8 bases at V and 2 bases at J, with 8 bases in the middle. As DNA, the CDR3 is TGTGCCATCTCGGAGGTCACAGATACGCAGTATTTT. Its translation is CAISEVTDTQYF.

The rearrangement uses TRBV4-3 and TRBJ1-2, with TRBD1 matching over 9 bases. The CDR3 has 19 amino acids. The germline gives CDR1 LGHNA, CDR2 YSLEER. The ends lost 0 bases at V and 5 bases at J; junction bases unmatched: 16. The CDR3: CASSQELPGTGRSLYGYTF. CDR3 DNA sequence: TGCGCCAGCAGCCAAGAGTTGCCCGGGACAGGGAGGAGCTTATATGGCTACACCTTC.

V and J are TRBV3-1 (or the pseudogene TRBV3-2) and TRBJ2-3; D is tentatively TRBD1 or TRBD2 (5 bases each). Germline CDR1 LGHDT, CDR2 YNNKEL (reference sequence). The CDR3 contains 14 residues. V dropped 1 base and J dropped 6 bases, with 11 bases sitting between them. The CDR3 loop reads CASSQGGYTDTQYF. The DNA of the CDR3 is TGTGCCAGCAGCCAAGGGGGGTACACGGATACGCAGTATTTT.

The J gene is TRBJ1-1, the V gene TRBV15; 9 nucleotides match TRBD1. The CDR3 runs 16 residues. V shed 3 bases and J 0 bases; nucleotides not matched to a gene: 5. Germline lookup yields CDR1 LNHNV and CDR2 YYDKDF (reference sequence). CDR3 protein: CATSSNGQGLNTEAFF. Written as DNA, the CDR3 is TGTGCCACCAGCAGCAACGGACAGGGGTTGAACACTGAAGCTTTCTTT.

The rearrangement uses TRBV13 and TRBJ1-1, with unresolved D. Trimming pared 0 bases from V and 6 bases from J, leaving 17 bases between. This CDR3 is built from 16 residues. The V gene's germline CDR1 is PRHDT and CDR2 FYEKMQ (reference sequence). CDR3: CASSLGPHTREAEAFF. For the CDR3, the DNA is TGTGCCAGCAGCTTAGGTCCGCACACCCGCGAGGCTGAAGCTTTCTTT.

This chain uses TRBV6-2 or TRBV6-3 with TRBJ1-3; no definite D call. CDR1 is MNHEY, CDR2 SVGEGT, per germline. The V and J ends lost 3 bases and 1 base respectively, with 7 bases between them. This CDR3 has 14 amino acids. The CDR3 loop reads CASSYRPSGNTIYF. The CDR3 DNA is TGTGCCAGCAGTTATCGACCATCTGGAAACACCATATATTTT.

The rearrangement uses TRBV3-1 (or the pseudogene TRBV3-2) and TRBJ2-3; 12 positions match TRBD2. The CDR3 covers 16 residues. The junction had 7 bases not matched to a gene; V was cut back by 4 bases and J by 5 bases. CDR1 is LGHDT and CDR2 is YNNKEL in the germline V gene (reference sequence). CDR3 DNA: TGTGCCAGCAGCCCTCCTAGCGGGGGGGTGATAGATACGCAGTATTTT. Protein: CASSPPSGGVIDTQYF.

Notes on this clone: At one end, the junction sequence differs from germline, possibly due to a read error. The V gene is TRBV2, the J gene TRBJ1-1; maybe TRBD1 (5 bases). This CDR3 has 13 amino acids. Germline-derived CDR1 and CDR2 are SNHLY and FYNNEI. The CDR3 protein is CTLGRRVTGEAFF. DNA for the CDR3: TGCACGCTGGGGCGGAGGGTCACAGGTGAAGCTTTCTTT.

The chain is built from TRBV27 and TRBJ2-7; 11 bases line up with TRBD1. With V trimmed by 5 bases and J by 2 bases, 11 bases remained unmatched. Germline CDR1 MNHEY, CDR2 SMNVEV (reference sequence). There are 17 residues in the CDR3. The CDR3 protein is CASSRLPGTGGTYEQYF. The CDR3 region has the DNA TGTGCCAGCAGTCGCTTACCCGGGACAGGGGGGACCTACGAGCAGTACTTC.

This chain joins TRBV13 and TRBJ2-7; 10 bases line up with TRBD2. Germline values: CDR1 PRHDT, CDR2 FYEKMQ (reference sequence). There are 13 residues in the CDR3. V was clipped by 6 bases and J by 6 bases; unmatched bases: 5. CDR3 amino acids: CASRRSGGVEQYF. In DNA, the CDR3 is TGTGCCAGCAGGCGAAGCGGGGGGGTCGAGCAGTACTTC.